The clone carrying this T cell receptor beta chain has a count of ten or more. What it binds is unknown. The V gene lost 3 bases and the J gene lost 9 bases, with 9 bases spanning the gap. Germline V gene sequence: CDR1 MNHEY, CDR2 SMNVEV (reference sequence). The length of the CDR3 is 12 residues. It was through 5'RACE template switching that TCR cDNA was made, with a universal primer site and UMIs added. A single record per CDR3 protein comes from TCRdb applying MiXCR to the 5' RACE reads. The sample has approximately 110,000 distinct CDR3 sequences; nearly 7.5% are singletons. The data derive from a study of T cells after yellow fever vaccination. Study-wide points: The secondary response was weaker, and its peak arrived faster, on day 5 versus 15. Reappearance after the booster was observed for most primary-vaccination clones (about 95% CD4, over 70% CD8).

This specimen consisted of CD4+ T cells sorted from PBMCs, obtained 10 days after the first yellow fever vaccination. This TCR derives from a man aged 18 to 35 who received the YFV17D yellow fever vaccine. This rearrangement joins TRBV27 to TRBJ2-1; D call uncertain. CDR3 sequence (DNA): TGTGCCAGCAGTTTCCCAGTCGGTGAGCAGTTCTTC. This encodes CASSFPVGEQFF.